A selection of T cell receptor beta chains follows, all from one sample in a study of blood T cell repertoires in COVID-19. Clones were read by immunoSEQ multiplex PCR, and TCRdb kept only the in-frame ones, dropping some. The repertoire holds approximately 42,000 clones, with more than 65% as singletons. Sequencing was done on a sample of peripheral blood. These receptors all stem from a man older than 75 with acute or convalescent COVID-19. Each CDR3 is given with its conserved first and last residue. The order of the fields is J gene, D gene, clone size, V gene, CDR3 DNA, CDR3 protein. A D gene is named only where the DNA matches it firmly. Clone size is stated in some rows and not others, as once, few, many or a class when expanded.

TRBJ2-5	NA	NA	TRBV28	TGTGCCAGCAGTTCCCCGCTCGGCCAAGAGACCCAGTACTTC	CASSSPLGQETQYF
TRBJ2-7	TRBD2	NA	TRBV9	TGTGCCAGCAGCGGGGGGACTAGCGGGAACTACGAGCAGTACTTC	CASSGGTSGNYEQYF
TRBJ2-7	NA	NA	TRBV29-1	TGCAGCGTTGAATGGACTCAAGGCGAGCAGTACTTC	CSVEWTQGEQYF
TRBJ2-1	TRBD2	NA	TRBV9	TGTGCCAGCAGCGTTAGCGGGAGGTTAGAGGATGAGCAGTTCTTC	CASSVSGRLEDEQFF
TRBJ2-5	TRBD1	NA	TRBV27	TGTGCCAGCAGCATCGTACAGGGGGAAGGTGGGACCCAGTACTTC	CASSIVQGEGGTQYF
TRBJ1-1	NA	few	TRBV20-1	TGCAGTGTCCCTATGTACACTGAAGCTTTCTTT	CSVPMYTEAFF
TRBJ1-2	TRBD1	NA	TRBV30	TGTGCCTGGGACCTTAGCGACAGGGGTTATGGCTACACCTTC	CAWDLSDRGYGYTF
TRBJ2-1	NA	NA	TRBV15	TGTGCCACCAGCAGGGGGGGGGCGGGGTACAATGAGCAGTTCTTC	CATSRGGAGYNEQFF
TRBJ2-7	NA	NA	TRBV5-1	TGCGCCAGCAACCTTTGGGGGGACTCCTACGAGCAGTACTTC	CASNLWGDSYEQYF
TRBJ2-5	TRBD1	NA	TRBV15	TGTGCCACCAGCAGAGCCCCCCACAGGGGAGAGACCCAGTACTTC	CATSRAPHRGETQYF
TRBJ1-1	TRBD1	few	TRBV5-1	TGCGCCAGCAGCGCATGGGACAGGACGAACACTGAAGCTTTCTTT	CASSAWDRTNTEAFF
TRBJ2-3	TRBD2	NA	TRBV7-2	TGTGCCAGCTCGTTACTAGCGGGAGACACAGATACGCAGTATTTT	CASSLLAGDTDTQYF
TRBJ1-2	TRBD1	once	TRBV27	TGTGCCAGCAGTTCCACAGGGGGCAACTATGGCTACACCTTC	CASSSTGGNYGYTF
TRBJ2-1	NA	NA	TRBV4-2	TGTGCCAGCAGCCAAGATAAGAGGGGGATCGATCATGAGCAGTTCTTC	CASSQDKRGIDHEQFF
TRBJ2-1	TRBD2	few	TRBV24-1	TGTGCCACCAGTGTTGGCGGGAGGGGCTCCTACAATGAGCAGTTCTTC	CATSVGGRGSYNEQFF
TRBJ1-5	NA	NA	TRBV5-8	TGTGCCAGCAGCCTCGGACAGACTTTTAATCAGCCCCAGCATTTT	CASSLGQTFNQPQHF
TRBJ2-7	TRBD1	NA	TRBV5-1	TGCGCCAGCAGCCCCGGGACAGGGTCCTACGAGCAGTACTTC	CASSPGTGSYEQYF
TRBJ2-5	TRBD2	NA	TRBV18	TGTGCCAGCTCCCGACTAGCGGGAGGTCAAGAGACCCAGTACTTC	CASSRLAGGQETQYF
TRBJ1-4	NA	NA	TRBV30	TGTGCCTGGAGTCCGCCGGGGGAAAAACTGTTTTTT	CAWSPPGEKLFF
TRBJ1-2	TRBD1	NA	TRBV27	TGTGCCAGCACCCTTCGGACAGGGGGCAACTATGGCTACACCTTC	CASTLRTGGNYGYTF
TRBJ2-5	TRBD1	NA	TRBV5-4	TGTGCCAGCACCCCTGCCCGCGGACAGGGGGCGAGGGAGACCCAGTACTTC	CASTPARGQGARETQYF
TRBJ1-1	NA	medium-sized	TRBV3-1/TRBV3-2	TGTGCCAGCAGCCTAACAGGGATGAACACTGAAGCTTTCTTT	CASSLTGMNTEAFF
TRBJ2-2	NA	few	TRBV7-3	TGTGCCAGCAGCTTACCCGGGGGGAACACCGGGGAGCTGTTTTTT	CASSLPGGNTGELFF
TRBJ2-1	TRBD1	few	TRBV4-1	TGCGCCAGCAGCGGGACAGGGGGTTCGAATGAGCAGTTCTTC	CASSGTGGSNEQFF
TRBJ1-1	NA	NA	TRBV5-1	TGCGCCAGCAGCTTGACACAGGGACCGACTGAAGCTTTCTTT	CASSLTQGPTEAFF
TRBJ1-1	TRBD1	NA	TRBV10-3	TGTGCCGTATTCGACGGGACAGGGAACACTGAAGCTTTCTTT	CAVFDGTGNTEAFF
TRBJ1-1	NA	NA	TRBV5-4	TGTGCCAGCAGCACCCGGGGAGGGGAGACTGAAGCTTTCTTT	CASSTRGGETEAFF
TRBJ1-6	NA	NA	TRBV10-2	TGCGCCAGCAGTGACAGGGCGTCCTTACAGTCACCCCTCCACTTT	CASSDRASLQSPLHF
TRBJ2-3	NA	NA	TRBV6-4	TGTGCCAGCAGTGACTCTTACCGGAGCACAGATACGCAGTATTTT	CASSDSYRSTDTQYF
TRBJ2-1	TRBD2	NA	TRBV5-1	TGCGCCAGCAGCTTGCGGGGGGGCCGGGATGAGCAGTTCTTC	CASSLRGGRDEQFF
TRBJ1-5	TRBD1	NA	TRBV10-2	TGCGCCAGCAGTGAGTTAGGGGGCTTCGATCAGCCCCAGCATTTT	CASSELGGFDQPQHF
TRBJ2-3	TRBD2	NA	TRBV11-2	TGTGCCAGCAGCTTCAAAGCGGGGGCTAGCACAGATACGCAGTATTTT	CASSFKAGASTDTQYF
TRBJ1-2	NA	NA	TRBV19	TGTGCCAGTAGTACTTCGACAGCTAACTATGGCTACACCTTC	CASSTSTANYGYTF
TRBJ2-3	TRBD2	NA	TRBV24-1	TGTGCCACCAGTGATACCCGGACTAGCGGGGCCACAGATACGCAGTATTTT	CATSDTRTSGATDTQYF
TRBJ2-5	NA	NA	TRBV18	TGTGCCAGCTCACCACCGACAGCAAAGATCCGGGAGACCCAGTACTTC	CASSPPTAKIRETQYF
TRBJ2-3	NA	NA	TRBV3-1/TRBV3-2	TGTGCCAGCAGCCAAGCATACATGTCTGCCACAGATACGCAGTATTTT	CASSQAYMSATDTQYF
TRBJ1-1	NA	NA	TRBV11-3	TGTGCCAGCAGCTTAGGCACTACCAACACTGAAGCTTTCTTT	CASSLGTTNTEAFF
TRBJ2-2	NA	NA	TRBV7-2	TGTGCCAGCAGCTTAGACGGGAGTGTCACCGGGGAGCTGTTTTTT	CASSLDGSVTGELFF
TRBJ2-1	NA	NA	TRBV27	TGTGCCAGCAGTTTAACGCAGTCCTACAATGAGCAGTTCTTC	CASSLTQSYNEQFF
TRBJ1-5	TRBD1	NA	TRBV11-2	TGTGCCAGCAGCAAAGACAGGGCCCAGCCCCAGCATTTT	CASSKDRAQPQHF
TRBJ1-1	NA	many	TRBV10-2	TGCGCCAGCAGTGAGGCAGAGAACACTGAAGCTTTCTTT	CASSEAENTEAFF
TRBJ1-6	NA	NA	TRBV27	TGTGCCAGCAGTCTTTATAATTCACCCCTCCACTTT	CASSLYNSPLHF
TRBJ1-1	NA	few	TRBV6-6	TGTGCCGGGGCTCCGGGTTTGAACACTGAAGCTTTCTTT	CAGAPGLNTEAFF
TRBJ1-1	NA	NA	TRBV19	TGTGCCAGTAGTATGAGGTCTCGGGATTTGAACACTGAAGCTTTCTTT	CASSMRSRDLNTEAFF
TRBJ2-7	NA	NA	TRBV6-1	TGTGCCAGCAGTGAGAATGGGCAGGGTGGCGAGCAGTACTTC	CASSENGQGGEQYF
TRBJ2-1	TRBD2	NA	TRBV2	TGTGCCAGCAGTGAATCGCGGCTAGCGGGGGGCAATGAGCAGTTCTTC	CASSESRLAGGNEQFF
TRBJ2-7	TRBD2	NA	TRBV7-2	TGTGCCAGCAGCTTGGGTCGACTAGCGGGGGGGCCAATCTACGAGCAGTACTTC	CASSLGRLAGGPIYEQYF
TRBJ2-6	NA	NA	TRBV27	TGTGCCAGCAGCTTCTTCAGGGGCTCTGGGGCCAACGTCCTGACTTTC	CASSFFRGSGANVLTF
TRBJ2-2	TRBD1	NA	TRBV3-1/TRBV3-2	TGTGCCAGCAGCCAGAGAAGACAGGGTTCAAACACCGGGGAGCTGTTTTTT	CASSQRRQGSNTGELFF
TRBJ1-5	TRBD1	NA	TRBV7-2	TGTGCCAGCAGCGGGGGACAGGGGGCTTATCAGCCCCAGCATTTT	CASSGGQGAYQPQHF
TRBJ2-2	NA	NA	TRBV10-3	TGTGCCATCAGTGAGTCGGAGGCCGGGGAGCTGTTTTTT	CAISESEAGELFF
TRBJ1-1	TRBD1	NA	TRBV18	TGTGCCAGCTCACCATTGGGGACAGGGAAAGGAGCTGAAGCTTTCTTT	CASSPLGTGKGAEAFF
TRBJ2-7	NA	NA	TRBV6-6	TGTGCCAGCAGCCGCTCGACACTACAGGGTTCCTACGAGCAGTACTTC	CASSRSTLQGSYEQYF
TRBJ2-3	TRBD2	NA	TRBV6-4	TGTGCCAGCAGTGACCGGACTAGCGGAGATACGCAGTATTTT	CASSDRTSGDTQYF